This TCR beta chain was found in a study of regulatory T cells in long-lasting Graves disease. Broader study findings: Persistent patients had a count of shared public clonotypes (roughly 2,500) that exceeded that of new patients (966).

Sample time point: persistent/refractory GD, antithyroid drugs over 5 years with positive TRAb. The TCR library used RNA extracted from PBMCs. Graves' disease diagnoses used American Thyroid Association guidelines. Peripheral blood, at 8.5 to 9 milliliters, went into EDTA tubes. Many counts were recorded for this clonotype. Its antigen is as yet unknown. Arm-PCR with iRepertoire HTBI primers amplified the CDR3 regions for these TCR beta libraries. Per the original methods: Across the samples, identification revealed about 62 TRBV and 13 to 15 TRBJ segments. MiXCR, applied by TCRdb to the multiplex PCR reads, yields one record per CDR3 protein. These V and J calls originate from TCRdb's pipeline instead of the authors' own analysis. The sample shows 300,000 to 500,000 distinct CDR3 sequences, about 20% of them seen only once. In germline, CDR1 is MDHEN, CDR2 SYDVKM. The germline V and J ends were trimmed by 7 bases and 5 bases, with 8 bases remaining between them. The CDR3 is made up of 11 amino acids.

Sequences were derived from peripheral blood mononuclear cells (PBMCs), sampled when the disease was refractory, from a patient treated with antithyroid drugs. The V call is TRBV28, the J call TRBJ1-1; D is unclear. The source is a female donor with Graves disease. The CDR3 nucleotides read TGTGCCAGCAATCCGAAAACTGAAGCTTTCTTT. Translation gives CASNPKTEAFF.